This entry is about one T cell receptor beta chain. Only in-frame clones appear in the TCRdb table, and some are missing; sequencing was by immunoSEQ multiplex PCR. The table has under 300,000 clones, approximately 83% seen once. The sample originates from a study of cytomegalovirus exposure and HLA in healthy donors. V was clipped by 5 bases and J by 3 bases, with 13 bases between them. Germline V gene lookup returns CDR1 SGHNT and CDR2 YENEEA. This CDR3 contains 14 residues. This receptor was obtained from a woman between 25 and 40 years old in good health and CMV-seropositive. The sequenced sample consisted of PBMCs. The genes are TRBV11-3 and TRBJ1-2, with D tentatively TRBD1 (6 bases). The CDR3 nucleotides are TGTGCCAGCAGCCCAACAGGGATCCACTATGGCTACACCTTC. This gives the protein CASSPTGIHYGYTF.